A selection of T cell receptor beta chains follows, all from one sample in a study of cytomegalovirus exposure and HLA in healthy donors. Repertoires were generated with immunoSEQ multiplex PCR, while TCRdb's copy carries only in-frame clones and drops some. This sample has 90,000 to 140,000 clones, with 69% found just once. The sequencing sample was made of PBMCs. These TCRs come from a man younger than 40 in good health and CMV-seronegative. Both conserved end residues are part of each CDR3. D genes are given only for firm matches. Expanded clones are given a class, and other clones once, few, many or no size at all.

TRBD1 TRBJ2-7 NA TRBV28 TGTGCCAGCAGTACCAAAGGGACAGGTGTCAACTACGAGCAGTACTTC CASSTKGTGVNYEQYF
NA TRBJ2-1 NA TRBV7-3 TGTGCCAGCAGCTCAAATTCCTACAATGAGCAGTTCTTC CASSSNSYNEQFF
TRBD1 TRBJ2-4 NA TRBV10-2 TGCGCCAGCAGTGAGATCCCCCGTGAGGGGGCGAGAGCCAAAAACATTCAGTACTTC CASSEIPREGARAKNIQYF
NA TRBJ2-1 few TRBV10-3 TGTGCCATCAGTGAAACCAGGGATGAGCAGTTCTTC CAISETRDEQFF
NA TRBJ2-3 NA TRBV11-3 TGTGCCAGTAGGCGATACAGTGTCCGCACAGATACGCAGTATTTT CASRRYSVRTDTQYF
NA TRBJ1-2 NA TRBV20-1 TGCAGTGCTCGACAGTCCTATGGCTACACCTTC CSARQSYGYTF
TRBD1 TRBJ1-5 NA TRBV18 TGTGCCAGCTCACAGACAGGGGCCCAGCCCCAGCATTTT CASSQTGAQPQHF
TRBD2 TRBJ2-1 NA TRBV7-2 TGTGCCAGCAGCCCGACCCCTAGCGGGAGTAGGAATGAGCAGTTCTTC CASSPTPSGSRNEQFF
NA TRBJ1-1 NA TRBV7-8 TGTGCCAGCAGCTTATCTGGGGGAGGAGCTTTCTTT CASSLSGGGAFF
TRBD2 TRBJ2-7 few TRBV27 TGTGCCAGCAGTCAACGGGCGGGAGACCACTACGAGCAGTACTTC CASSQRAGDHYEQYF
NA TRBJ1-1 once TRBV7-8 TGTGCCAGCAGCTTAGTCGGAGGGACGGTCACTGAAGCTTTCTTT CASSLVGGTVTEAFF
NA TRBJ2-2 NA TRBV19 TGTGCCAGTAGTGCGGCCAACATAAACACCGGGGAGCTGTTTTTT CASSAANINTGELFF
TRBD2 TRBJ2-1 NA TRBV6-6 TGTGCCAGCAGTTCCACTAGCGGGGGCAGTTACAATGAGCAGTTCTTC CASSSTSGGSYNEQFF
TRBD2 TRBJ2-6 NA TRBV28 TGTGCCAGCAGTCCCTTAGCGGGCCCATCTGGGGCCAACGTCCTGACTTTC CASSPLAGPSGANVLTF
NA TRBJ1-1 NA TRBV19 TGTGCCAGTAGCGTCCGGGACGGGGGGGACACTGAAGCTTTCTTT CASSVRDGGDTEAFF
NA TRBJ1-6 NA TRBV30 TGTGCCTGGAGTGTAGGGGGGGCAGGTTCACCCCTCCACTTT CAWSVGGAGSPLHF